This TCR beta chain is from a study of early T cells in non-severe SARS-CoV-2 infection. As for the study in general: From unsorted whole blood, bulk RNA was sequenced, and the chains remained unpaired. General study findings and limits: Private and CD4 specificities were missed by VDJdb matching, skewed to anti-spike CD8.

This clonotype was seen more than once but under ten times. Its specificity is not known. Molecules of cDNA were individually given unique molecular identifiers that were attached to them. Each CDR3 protein gets one entry after TCRdb re-called the 5' RACE reads with MiXCR. This table holds 50,000 to 65,000 distinct CDR3 sequences, under 15% found once. The length of the CDR3 is 15 residues. Trimming stripped 3 bases from V and 0 bases from J, with 11 bases between. This rearrangement joins TRBV12-3 or TRBV12-4 to TRBJ1-2; D gene ambiguous. This clonotype was obtained from an adult who was a healthcare worker with PCR-confirmed SARS-CoV-2 infection or an uninfected control (not recorded which). Sequencing was performed on whole blood. The CDR3 DNA is TGTGCCAGCAGTTTCGGATGGAAAACTAACTATGGCTACACCTTC. The encoded protein is CASSFGWKTNYGYTF.